The rows below give T cell receptor beta chains drawn from one sample of a study of T cell changes during pregnancy in multiple sclerosis. Sequencing used immunoSEQ multiplex PCR; TCRdb keeps in-frame clones, though not all of them. The sample has about 80,000 clones; 90% to 95% are singletons. The starting material was peripheral blood, obtained before pregnancy. These receptors were taken from a female donor with multiple sclerosis, enrolled in a pregnancy study. CDR3s include the opening cysteine and the closing phenylalanine or tryptophan. D genes are given only for firm matches. Only part of the rows carry a size: once, few, many, or a class if the clone is expanded.

clone_size j_call d_call v_call cdr3_nt cdr3_aa
. TRBJ2-6 . TRBV9 TGTGCCAGCAGCGTAGCAGGGTCTGGGGCCAACGTCCTGACTTTC CASSVAGSGANVLTF
. TRBJ1-1 TRBD1 TRBV5-4 TGTGCCAGCAGCCCGGCCCAGGGGGACACTGAAGCTTTCTTT CASSPAQGDTEAFF
. TRBJ2-7 . TRBV6-1 TGTGCCAGCAGCCCGGGTAGATCCTACGAGCAGTACTTC CASSPGRSYEQYF
. TRBJ2-3 . TRBV27 TGTGCCAGCAGTTTACAGGGGCCGGTATTGAATACGCAGTATTTT CASSLQGPVLNTQYF
. TRBJ2-7 TRBD1 TRBV5-1 TGCGCCAGCAGCTTCACCTTGACAGGGTACGAGCAGTACTTC CASSFTLTGYEQYF
once TRBJ2-3 . TRBV2 TGTGCCAGCAGTGACTCCGGCACAGATACGCAGTATTTT CASSDSGTDTQYF
. TRBJ1-1 . TRBV27 TGTGCCAGCAGTTCGGGGAACACTGAAGCTTTCTTT CASSSGNTEAFF
. TRBJ2-7 . TRBV27 TGTGCCAGCAGTTTACTGGCGGGGATTTACGAGCAGTACTTC CASSLLAGIYEQYF
. TRBJ2-7 TRBD1 TRBV6-1 TGTGCCAGCAGGGACTGGACAGGGGGCGACGAGCAGTACTTC CASRDWTGGDEQYF
once TRBJ2-7 TRBD1 TRBV5-6 TGTGCCAGCAGCCTGCTCCTAAAGACCGGGACAGATACCTACGAGCAGTACTTC CASSLLLKTGTDTYEQYF
. TRBJ1-2 TRBD1 TRBV5-1 TGCGCCAGCAGCCTGGGACAGGGGGGCTCTGGCTACACCTTC CASSLGQGGSGYTF
. TRBJ1-3 . TRBV4-1 TGCGCCAGCGGTCCACAGGGCAACCTTTTCTCTGGAAACACCATATATTTT CASGPQGNLFSGNTIYF
. TRBJ1-1 . TRBV11-3 TGTGCCAGCAGCTTAGGAGACAATGGGGAGGCTTTCTTT CASSLGDNGEAFF
. TRBJ2-7 . TRBV9 TGTGCCAGCAGCCCCGGGTGGGGCAGCCTCTCCTACGAGCAGTACTTC CASSPGWGSLSYEQYF
. TRBJ1-4 . TRBV7-8 TGTGCCAGCAGCAAAAATCAGGGGCGCACTAATGAAAAACTGTTTTTT CASSKNQGRTNEKLFF
. TRBJ2-3 TRBD1 TRBV29-1 TGCAGCGTTGATACAGGGGACACAGATACGCAGTATTTT CSVDTGDTDTQYF
. TRBJ1-2 . TRBV5-1 TGCGCCAGCAGCTCCGAGGTTGTCAGCTATGGCTACACCTTC CASSSEVVSYGYTF
. TRBJ2-7 TRBD1 TRBV6-5 TGTGCCAGCAGTTACTACAGGGGTTTCTACGAGCAGTACTTC CASSYYRGFYEQYF
. TRBJ2-4 . TRBV2 . CASILEGLAKNIQYF
. TRBJ1-5 . TRBV11-2 TGTGCCAGCAGCTTATCGGCGGATAGCAATCAGCCCCAGCATTTT CASSLSADSNQPQHF
. TRBJ1-2 TRBD1 TRBV5-5 TGTGCCAGCAGCCCGCGGGACAGGGCCCGACCGGGGATCTATGGCTACACCTTC CASSPRDRARPGIYGYTF
. TRBJ2-7 . TRBV7-2 TGTGCCAGCAGCTTACGGGGAGCCTACGAGCAGTACTTC CASSLRGAYEQYF
. TRBJ1-1 . TRBV6-5 TGTGCCAGCAGAACGGGGAACACTGAAGCTTTCTTT CASRTGNTEAFF
. TRBJ2-1 . TRBV2 TGTGCCAGCAGTGAATGGGGCGAGCAGTTCTTC CASSEWGEQFF
once TRBJ2-5 TRBD1 TRBV5-1 TGCGCCAGCAGCTTTACAGGGGGTATCGAGACCCAGTACTTC CASSFTGGIETQYF
. TRBJ1-2 TRBD1 TRBV7-2 TGTGCCAGCAGCTTAGAACAGGGGCCGTATGGCTACACCTTC CASSLEQGPYGYTF
. TRBJ2-1 . TRBV9 TGTGCCAGCAGCGCTTTGGGCGGGAATGAGCAGTTCTTC CASSALGGNEQFF
. TRBJ1-6 . TRBV5-8 TGTGCCAGCAGCTATGGGGGGGGACGGTCCCTCCACTTT CASSYGGGRSLHF
. TRBJ2-5 . TRBV5-1 TGCGCCAGCAAGGAGAATAGCGCGATGGAGACCCAGTACTTC CASKENSAMETQYF
few TRBJ1-6 . TRBV10-3 TGTGCCATCAAAGACAGTGAGAATTCACCCCTCCACTTT CAIKDSENSPLHF
. TRBJ2-7 . TRBV2 TGTGCCAGTTCCGTGGGACACCTCTCCTACGAGCAGTACTTC CASSVGHLSYEQYF
. TRBJ1-5 . TRBV2 TGTGCCAGCAGTGAAGCGCTTTTTTGGCAGGAGGGGTACAATAGCAATCAGCCCCAGCATTTT CASSEALFWQEGYNSNQPQHF
once TRBJ2-3 TRBD2 TRBV13 TGTGCCAGCAGCTCCTCGGGACTAGCGGGGGCCCCAGGCACAGATACGCAGTATTTT CASSSSGLAGAPGTDTQYF
. TRBJ2-2 . TRBV29-1 TGCAGCGTTGGAACCAGGATCCCCGGGGAGCTGTTTTTT CSVGTRIPGELFF
. TRBJ1-2 . TRBV30 TGTGCCGGAGACTCTGTGGGCTACACCTTC CAGDSVGYTF
. TRBJ1-5 TRBD1 TRBV9 TGTGCCTTGACTGGGACAGTCGGGCAGCCCCAGCATTTT CALTGTVGQPQHF
. TRBJ1-2 . TRBV6-5 TGTGCCAGCAGGCCGGGACTCTTGGAAGGAGGCTACACCTTC CASRPGLLEGGYTF
. TRBJ1-6 TRBD1 TRBV6-7 TGTGCCAGCATTTCTGAAGAGGGAGACAGGGTCCTCGGAAATTCACCCCTCCACTTT CASISEEGDRVLGNSPLHF
. TRBJ1-1 TRBD1 TRBV15 TGTGCCACCAGCTACCGGACAGGATCGAACACTGAAGCTTTCTTT CATSYRTGSNTEAFF
. TRBJ1-6 . TRBV5-1 TGCGCCAGCAGCTTGGACCTGAGAAATTCACCCCTCCACTTT CASSLDLRNSPLHF
. TRBJ2-1 . TRBV5-4 TGTGCCAGCAGCTTGGAGGGGGCGGGAAATGAGCAGTTCTTC CASSLEGAGNEQFF
. TRBJ1-2 . TRBV6-1 TGTGCCAGCAGTGAAGGACAGTATGGCTACACCTTC CASSEGQYGYTF
. TRBJ2-7 TRBD1 TRBV11-3 TGTGCCAGCAGCCCAACGCGGGACAGGCCGCGGGAGCAGTACTTC CASSPTRDRPREQYF
. TRBJ2-7 . TRBV2 TGTGCCAGCAGTGAATGGCAGTATAGCTGGGAGCAGTACTTC CASSEWQYSWEQYF
. TRBJ2-7 . TRBV6-1 TGTGCCAGCAGTGATTCGGGGATCTCAACCTCCTACGAGCAGTACTTC CASSDSGISTSYEQYF
. TRBJ1-5 TRBD1 TRBV5-1 TGCGCCAGCAGCTTCACAGGGGAAGGGCAGCCCCAGCATTTT CASSFTGEGQPQHF
. TRBJ1-2 . TRBV11-3 TGTGCCAGCAGCTTCCCCCTTCTAGTCTCCTCGGTTTCGGAGTATGGCTACACCTTC CASSFPLLVSSVSEYGYTF
. TRBJ1-1 TRBD1 TRBV27 TGTGCCAGCAGTTTTAGGGGGCTGGCTGAAGCTTTCTTT CASSFRGLAEAFF
once TRBJ1-5 . TRBV6-6 TGTGCCAGCAGTTACTCACAAAACAATCAGCCCCAGCATTTT CASSYSQNNQPQHF
. TRBJ2-1 TRBD2 TRBV7-6 TGTGCCAGCAGCTTAAGGAGTGGCGGGGGAGTTTACAATGAGCAGTTCTTC CASSLRSGGGVYNEQFF
. TRBJ2-2 TRBD2 TRBV5-8 TGTGCCAATCCGGGCGGGGGGAACACCGGGGAGCTGTTTTTT CANPGGGNTGELFF
. TRBJ2-2 TRBD1 TRBV6-1 TGTGCCAGCAGTGTCCGGACAGGGGTTAACACCGGGGAGCTGTTTTTT CASSVRTGVNTGELFF
few TRBJ2-1 TRBD2 TRBV28 TGTGCCAGCAGCCTCCTCGGACTAGCGGGGGGGCCGGGTGAGCAGTTCTTC CASSLLGLAGGPGEQFF
. TRBJ2-7 TRBD1 TRBV18 TGTGCCAGCTCACCCACCGGGACAGGGCTTTCCTACGAGCAGTACTTC CASSPTGTGLSYEQYF
. TRBJ2-1 TRBD2 TRBV19 TGTGCCAGTAGTATATATCATCGGCTAGCGGGGGGATACAATGAGCAGTTCTTC CASSIYHRLAGGYNEQFF
. TRBJ2-3 . TRBV29-1 TGCAGCGTCATTCAGGGGTTGGGCACAGATACGCAGTATTTT CSVIQGLGTDTQYF
. TRBJ2-7 TRBD1 TRBV4-1 TGCGCCAGCAGCCAACTGGGGACAGGCGTCCCCCAGTACTTC CASSQLGTGVPQYF